The rows below give T cell receptor beta chains drawn from one sample of a study of cytomegalovirus exposure and HLA in healthy donors. Libraries were prepared by immunoSEQ multiplex PCR; TCRdb keeps only in-frame clonotypes and omits some of them. The repertoire holds about 59,000 clones, with 80% as singletons. Sequencing used PBMCs. Receptor source: a woman in her 40s in good health and CMV-seronegative. Each CDR3 is given with its conserved first and last residue. The order of the fields is D gene, V gene, J gene, clone size, CDR3 DNA, CDR3 protein. A D gene is named only where the DNA matches it firmly. Clone size appears in some rows only: once, few, many, or a class for an expanded clone.

d_gene: .; v_gene: TRBV29-1; j_gene: TRBJ2-5; abundance: .; CDR3nt: TGCAGCGTAGTGACACACCTCGGAGAGACCCAGTACTTC; CDR3aa: CSVVTHLGETQYF
d_gene: TRBD1; v_gene: TRBV5-4; j_gene: TRBJ1-4; abundance: .; CDR3nt: TGTGCCAGCAGCTTGGGAGGACAGGGTAATGAAAAACTGTTTTTT; CDR3aa: CASSLGGQGNEKLFF
d_gene: .; v_gene: TRBV11-2; j_gene: TRBJ1-1; abundance: .; CDR3nt: TGTGCCAGCAGCTTAGCATCGGGAAACACTGAAGCTTTCTTT; CDR3aa: CASSLASGNTEAFF
d_gene: TRBD1; v_gene: TRBV4-1; j_gene: TRBJ1-4; abundance: .; CDR3nt: TGCGCCAGCAGCCAAGAGGGACAGGGTCTACGACTGTTTTTT; CDR3aa: CASSQEGQGLRLFF
d_gene: TRBD1; v_gene: TRBV7-6; j_gene: TRBJ2-7; abundance: .; CDR3nt: TGTGCCAGCAGCTTGCCAACAGGGGGCTGGGACGAGCAGTACTTC; CDR3aa: CASSLPTGGWDEQYF
d_gene: TRBD2; v_gene: TRBV7-6; j_gene: TRBJ2-1; abundance: .; CDR3nt: TGTGCCAGCAGCCCCGGACTAGCGGGAGTAAGGGAGCAGTTCTTC; CDR3aa: CASSPGLAGVREQFF
d_gene: .; v_gene: TRBV9; j_gene: TRBJ1-4; abundance: few; CDR3nt: TGTGCCAGCAGCGTAGCGGGACTGATTAATGAAAAACTGTTTTTT; CDR3aa: CASSVAGLINEKLFF
d_gene: .; v_gene: TRBV28; j_gene: TRBJ2-2; abundance: .; CDR3nt: TGTGCCAGCAGTTTCGCAGGGAACACCGGGGAGCTGTTTTTT; CDR3aa: CASSFAGNTGELFF
d_gene: .; v_gene: TRBV15; j_gene: TRBJ2-5; abundance: few; CDR3nt: TGTGCCACCAGCGGGAAAGCCAGGGCTCTTGAGACCCAGTACTTC; CDR3aa: CATSGKARALETQYF
d_gene: TRBD2; v_gene: TRBV2; j_gene: TRBJ2-5; abundance: .; CDR3nt: TGTGCCAGTCTGCGGGGGTTGGGGACCCAGTACTTC; CDR3aa: CASLRGLGTQYF
d_gene: TRBD1; v_gene: TRBV5-1; j_gene: TRBJ2-3; abundance: .; CDR3nt: TGCGCCAGCAGCTTGACGGGACAGCGCACAGATACGCAGTATTTT; CDR3aa: CASSLTGQRTDTQYF
d_gene: TRBD1; v_gene: TRBV15; j_gene: TRBJ1-4; abundance: once; CDR3nt: TGTGCCACCAGCAGAGATGTAGGGACAGGGGGCGAAAAACTGTTTTTT; CDR3aa: CATSRDVGTGGEKLFF
d_gene: TRBD2; v_gene: TRBV27; j_gene: TRBJ2-6; abundance: .; CDR3nt: TGTGCCAGCAGTTTCCGGGGGGAGGGGGGGGCCAACGTCCTGACTTTC; CDR3aa: CASSFRGEGGANVLTF
d_gene: .; v_gene: TRBV5-1; j_gene: TRBJ1-4; abundance: .; CDR3nt: TGCGCCAGCAGCTTAGAGGCGTCGCGTGGCCGAGAAAAACTGTTTTTT; CDR3aa: CASSLEASRGREKLFF
d_gene: .; v_gene: TRBV27; j_gene: TRBJ1-2; abundance: .; CDR3nt: TGTGCCAGCAGTTTACGCGGTAATCCGGGCTACACCTTC; CDR3aa: CASSLRGNPGYTF
d_gene: TRBD1; v_gene: TRBV7-9; j_gene: TRBJ1-4; abundance: .; CDR3nt: TGTGCCAGCAGCTCGCCGGGACAGGGGGCGCAGAATGAAAAACTGTTTTTT; CDR3aa: CASSSPGQGAQNEKLFF
d_gene: .; v_gene: TRBV9; j_gene: TRBJ2-2; abundance: .; CDR3nt: TGTGCCAGCAGCGTAGTCCCTAGCGCGACCTACACCGGGGAGCTGTTTTTT; CDR3aa: CASSVVPSATYTGELFF